This record concerns one T cell receptor (beta chain) sequence. Its antigen is unknown. The CDR3 has 13 residues. V was trimmed by 4 bases and J by 12 bases, leaving 16 bases between them. Germline lookup yields CDR1 MNHNY and CDR2 SVGAGI (reference sequence). Prepared TCR beta cDNA libraries contained unique molecular identifiers. With about 0.95 to 11 million T cells as the source, roughly 0.5 million cDNA molecules resulted. In TCRdb, the PCR reads were re-called with MiXCR into one record per CDR3 protein. The sample lists hundreds of thousands of distinct CDR3 sequences, over 45% seen once, with around 10% in the top ten. This entry is derived from a study of post-analysis software for immune sequencing data. Study-level findings and limits: TRBV5-6, TRBV5-1 and TRBV20-1 belonged to a set of about 5 TRBV segments that were more frequent in patients than controls.

Sequencing was done on a sample of blood. The receptor's source is a girl aged 2 to 9 with multiple sclerosis. The genes are TRBV6-6 and TRBJ2-1; either TRBD1 or TRBD2 may fit D (5 bases each). CDR3 DNA: TGTGCCAGCAGTTCTGTAGATAGGGGACGGCAGTTCTTC. It encodes CASSSVDRGRQFF.